This T cell receptor beta chain was captured by sequencing in a study of blood T cell repertoires in COVID-19. Turning to the study itself: The analysed material was cDNA or gDNA that came from T cells, B-cell-depleted T cells, or PBMCs.

V was pared by 6 bases and J by 3 bases, with 4 bases of the junction left unmatched. Germline lookup yields CDR1 KGHDR and CDR2 SFDVKD. The CDR3 sequence is 13 residues long. As originally analysed: Counts of nucleated cells, estimated from reference gene primer amplification, were obtained. This table comes from immunoSEQ multiplex PCR, and its TCRdb copy is limited to in-frame clones, with some not included. V, J and clone size were drawn from that table, and D and trimming were deduced from the DNA. This table has about 170,000 clones, roughly four fifths appearing once. By frequency in the sample, this clone is medium-sized.

The genes are TRBV24-1 and TRBJ2-7; 7 bases are a match to TRBD1. The clonotype was recovered from a woman older than 75 with COVID-19, enrolled during active disease. Sequenced material: peripheral blood. CDR3 in DNA: TGTGCCACCAGTAGGACAGGTTACTACGAGCAGTACTTC. This translates into CATSRTGYYEQYF.